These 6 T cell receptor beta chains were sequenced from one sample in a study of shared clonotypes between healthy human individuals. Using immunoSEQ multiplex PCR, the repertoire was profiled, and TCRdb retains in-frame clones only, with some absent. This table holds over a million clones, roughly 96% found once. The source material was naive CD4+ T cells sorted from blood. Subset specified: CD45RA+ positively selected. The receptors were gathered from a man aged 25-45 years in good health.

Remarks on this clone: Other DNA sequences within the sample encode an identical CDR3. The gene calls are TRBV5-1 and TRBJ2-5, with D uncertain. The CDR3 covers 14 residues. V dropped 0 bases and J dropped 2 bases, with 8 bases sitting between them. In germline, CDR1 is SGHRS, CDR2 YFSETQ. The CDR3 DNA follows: TGCGCCAGCAGCTTGGCCGGAACACAAGAGACCCAGTACTTC. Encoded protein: CASSLAGTQETQYF.

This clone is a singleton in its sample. In DNA, the CDR3 is TGTGCCAGCAGCAAGCCTCAGGGGGGAAACACCGGGGAGCTGTTTTTT. Protein product: CASSKPQGGNTGELFF. The chain recombines TRBV5-4 with TRBJ2-2, with D possibly TRBD1 on 7 matching bases. Trimming took off 4 bases at V and 2 bases at J, with 15 bases between the two ends. The CDR3 consists of 16 residues. Germline V gives CDR1 SGHNT, CDR2 YYREEE (reference sequence).

CDR3 sequence: CASRKYRRGTDGYEQYF. For the CDR3, the DNA is TGTGCCAGCAGGAAGTACCGTAGGGGGACTGATGGCTACGAGCAGTACTTC. This chain uses TRBV27 with TRBJ2-7; D tentatively fits TRBD1 or TRBD2 (6 bases each). The CDR3 totals 17 residues. Germline CDR1 MNHEY, CDR2 SMNVEV (reference sequence). Trimming took 6 bases from V and 3 from J, leaving 24 bases between them.

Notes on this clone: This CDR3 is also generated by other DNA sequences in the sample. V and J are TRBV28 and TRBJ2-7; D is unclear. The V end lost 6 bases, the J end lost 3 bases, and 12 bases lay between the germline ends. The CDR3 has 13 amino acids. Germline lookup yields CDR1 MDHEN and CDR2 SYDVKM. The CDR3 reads CASRVGSSYEQYF. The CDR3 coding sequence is TGTGCCAGCAGAGTGGGGTCAAGCTACGAGCAGTACTTC.

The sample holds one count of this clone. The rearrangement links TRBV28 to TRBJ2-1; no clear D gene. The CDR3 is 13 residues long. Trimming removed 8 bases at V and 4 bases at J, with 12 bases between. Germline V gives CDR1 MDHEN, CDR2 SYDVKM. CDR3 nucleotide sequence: TGTGCCAGCGTGGCCGGCAGATACAATGAGCAGTTCTTC. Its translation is CASVAGRYNEQFF.

The CDR3 region has the DNA TGTGCCAGCTATCCCCGGGACAGGGGGGTCCGGGGCTCCTACGAGCAGTACTTC. This translates into CASYPRDRGVRGSYEQYF. The gene calls are TRBV28 and TRBJ2-7; 11 bases fit TRBD1. From germline, CDR1 is MDHEN and CDR2 SYDVKM. The CDR3 has 18 amino acids. V dropped 8 bases and J dropped 0; count of bases not matched to a gene: 15.